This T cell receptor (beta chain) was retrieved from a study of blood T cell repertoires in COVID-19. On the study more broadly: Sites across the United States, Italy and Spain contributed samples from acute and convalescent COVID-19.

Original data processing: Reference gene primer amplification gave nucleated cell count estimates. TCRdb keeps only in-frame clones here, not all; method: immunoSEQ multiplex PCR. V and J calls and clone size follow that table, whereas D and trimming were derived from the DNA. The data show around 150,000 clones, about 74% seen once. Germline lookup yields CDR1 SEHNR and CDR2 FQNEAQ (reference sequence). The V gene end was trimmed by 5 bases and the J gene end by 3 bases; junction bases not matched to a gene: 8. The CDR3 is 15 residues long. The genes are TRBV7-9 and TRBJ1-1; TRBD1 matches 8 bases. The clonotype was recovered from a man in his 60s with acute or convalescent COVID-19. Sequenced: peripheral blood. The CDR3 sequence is CASSPRGQGYTEAFF. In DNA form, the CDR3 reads TGTGCCAGCAGCCCCAGAGGACAGGGTTACACTGAAGCTTTCTTT.